This T cell receptor beta chain was sequenced in a study of blood T cells in healthy people across ages. A second PCR of roughly 6 to 12 cycles used a sample-barcoded 5' primer and a J-beta primer mix. TCRdb recomputed calls from the 5' RACE reads with MiXCR, one row per CDR3 protein. The repertoire includes some 700,000 distinct CDR3 sequences, 40% to 45% of them detected once, and 20% to 25% sits in the top ten. The CDR3 extends over 14 amino acids. V lost 8 bases, J lost 13 bases, and 16 bases stayed unmatched. Germline V gene lookup returns CDR1 SGHDN and CDR2 FVKESK. This clonotype originated in a woman in her fifties or sixties in good health. The rearrangement joins TRBV14 to TRBJ2-1, with TRBD2 matching 8 bases. The sequencing input was blood. The CDR3 sequence: CASSGLESSNGQFF. The CDR3, as DNA: TGTGCCAGCTCGGGACTAGAAAGCTCCAATGGTCAGTTCTTC.